The 27 T cell receptor beta chains below were found in one sample sequenced in a study of T cell changes during pregnancy in multiple sclerosis. Generated by immunoSEQ multiplex PCR, the TCRdb table keeps only in-frame clones and is missing some. The sample yields 78,000 or so clones, around 92% seen once. The source material was peripheral blood, sampled before pregnancy. Receptors originate from a female donor with multiple sclerosis, enrolled in a pregnancy study.

The chain carries TRBV7-8 and TRBJ2-3; 7 positions match TRBD2. The germline CDR1 and CDR2 sequences are SGHVS and FQNEAQ. The CDR3 sequence is 16 residues long. J lost 2 bases, V lost 0 bases, and 5 bases had no gene match. The CDR3 loop reads CASSLASGMITDTQYF. The CDR3 DNA sequence: TGTGCCAGCAGCTTAGCGAGCGGGATGATCACAGATACGCAGTATTTT.

The genes are TRBV6-1 and TRBJ2-1; maybe TRBD2 (6 bases). Germline loops: CDR1 MNHNS, CDR2 SASEGT. V was pared by 6 bases and J by 1 base, with 13 bases between. This CDR3 contains 15 residues. CDR3 in DNA: TGTGCCAGCAGCTTTATAGGGAGGTCCTACAATGAGCAGTTCTTC. Its protein is CASSFIGRSYNEQFF.

This clone showed up just once. The chain links TRBV6-4 to TRBJ2-2, with TRBD2 identical over 12 bases. The junction had 5 bases not matched to a gene; V was cut back by 6 bases and J by 6 bases. Germline loops: CDR1 MRHNA, CDR2 SNTAGT. The CDR3 runs to 15 residues. CDR3: CASRVLAGGPGELFF. CDR3 nucleotides: TGTGCCAGCAGAGTCCTAGCGGGAGGGCCCGGGGAGCTGTTTTTT.

This chain joins TRBV27 and TRBJ1-1; 11 bases are shared with TRBD1. Germline V gene sequence: CDR1 MNHEY, CDR2 SMNVEV (reference sequence). The CDR3 sequence is 15 residues long. J lost 4 bases, V lost 2 bases, and 3 bases had no gene match. The chain's CDR3 is CASSLGTGGFTEAFF. As DNA, the CDR3 is TGTGCCAGCAGTTTAGGGACAGGGGGTTTCACTGAAGCTTTCTTT.

The chain links TRBV28 to TRBJ2-1; 12 nucleotides line up with TRBD2. Germline V gene data show CDR1 as MDHEN and CDR2 as SYDVKM. The CDR3 is 15 residues long. V dropped 2 bases and J dropped 7; count of bases not matched to a gene: 3. The CDR3: CASSLASGRANEQFF. The CDR3 coding sequence is TGTGCCAGCAGTTTAGCTAGCGGGAGGGCTAATGAGCAGTTCTTC.

This chain connects TRBV7-6 to TRBJ2-6; TRBD1 is a possible D gene (5 bases). The V end was cut by 5 bases, the J end by 0 bases, with 17 bases between. CDR3 length: 18 amino acids. The germline gives CDR1 SGHVS, CDR2 FNYEAQ. In DNA form, the CDR3 reads TGTGCCAGCAGCCAGAAGGGGCAGGCGTACTCTGGGGCCAACGTCCTGACTTTC. Translating gives CASSQKGQAYSGANVLTF.

This clone is medium-sized (0.01 to 0.1%). The V gene is TRBV5-6, the J gene TRBJ1-2; 8 bases fit TRBD1. V was pared by 3 bases and J by 4 bases, with 11 bases of the junction left unmatched. The CDR3 totals 16 residues. CDR1 and CDR2 (germline): SGHDT, YYEEEE. Written as DNA, the CDR3 is TGTGCCAGCAGCTGGGAGGACAGGGAGTTTGGCTATGGCTACACCTTC. It translates to CASSWEDREFGYGYTF.

The chain uses TRBV5-1 and TRBJ2-2; 11 bases map to TRBD2. Germline V CDR1 and CDR2: SGHRS, YFSETQ. The CDR3 has 20 amino acids. The V segment lost 4 bases and the J segment 1 base; nucleotides outside the gene matches: 15. As DNA, the CDR3 is TGCGCCAGCAGCCCCCGGGCGTCCGGGACTAGCGGCTGGAACACCGGGGAGCTGTTTTTT. Its translation: CASSPRASGTSGWNTGELFF.

The chain combines TRBV4-1 with TRBJ2-7, with TRBD1 matching over 12 bases. The CDR3 totals 17 residues. V was clipped by 2 bases and J by 5 bases; unmatched bases: 10. Germline V gene data show CDR1 as MGHRA and CDR2 as YSYEKL. The CDR3 is CASSQTDLGTGGHEQYF. The CDR3 DNA sequence: TGCGCCAGCAGCCAAACCGACCTTGGGACAGGGGGCCACGAGCAGTACTTC.

V and J are TRBV30 and TRBJ2-3; D unclear. This CDR3 contains 15 residues. V was clipped by 4 bases and J by 1 base, with 15 bases between them. CDR1 is GTSNPN and CDR2 is SVGIG in the germline V gene (reference sequence). The CDR3 reads CAWTRGLSRTDTQYF. Written as DNA, the CDR3 is TGTGCCTGGACGAGAGGATTAAGTCGCACAGATACGCAGTATTTT.

This rearrangement joins TRBV6-6 to TRBJ1-1; no reliable D call. Looked up from germline, CDR1 is MNHNY and CDR2 is SVGAGI (reference sequence). The CDR3 spans 16 residues. The V end lost 7 bases, the J end lost 1 base, and 19 bases lay between the germline ends. This chain's CDR3 is CASIEKRPASNTEAFF. The CDR3 DNA reads TGTGCCAGCATAGAAAAGCGGCCGGCGTCGAACACTGAAGCTTTCTTT.

This chain joins TRBV30 and TRBJ2-1; D is possibly TRBD1 (5 bases). V was clipped by 3 bases and J by 6 bases, with 12 bases between them. Germline V lookup: CDR1 GTSNPN, CDR2 SVGIG (reference sequence). The CDR3 covers 13 residues. Here the CDR3 DNA reads TGTGCCTGGAGGGGGCCCAATGGCAATGAGCAGTTCTTC. This translates into CAWRGPNGNEQFF.

The chain couples TRBV29-1 to TRBJ1-2, with D possibly matching TRBD1 (5 bases). Trimming left V 4 bases short and J 8 bases short, with 17 bases between. Germline V gene sequence: CDR1 SQVTM, CDR2 ANQGSEA. The CDR3 sequence is 13 residues long. The CDR3 DNA reads as TGCAGCGTTGTTGGCGGCAGGGTGGCGGGCTACACCTTC. It translates to CSVVGGRVAGYTF.

This chain links TRBV7-9 with TRBJ2-7; TRBD1 aligns across 10 bases. The V gene's germline CDR1 is SEHNR and CDR2 FQNEAQ (reference sequence). The CDR3 runs to 15 residues. V lost 5 bases, J lost 3 bases, and 7 bases stayed unmatched. CDR3 DNA sequence: TGTGCCAGCAGCCCAAGGGACAGGGGATTCTACGAGCAGTACTTC. The encoded protein is CASSPRDRGFYEQYF.

This clone was detected once. The chain joins TRBV6-6 to TRBJ1-6; TRBD1 is a possible D gene (5 bases). The CDR3 sequence is 15 residues long. V lost 6 bases, J lost 9 bases, and 18 bases lay in between. Germline assignment: CDR1 MNHNY and CDR2 SVGAGI (reference sequence). CDR3 sequence reads: CASRAAGPSRSPLHF. CDR3 coding DNA: TGTGCCAGCAGAGCCGCAGGGCCGTCGCGTTCACCCCTCCACTTT.

The chain recombines TRBV2 with TRBJ2-1; D call uncertain. The V gene's germline CDR1 is SNHLY and CDR2 FYNNEI. The length of the CDR3 is 14 residues. With 4 bases removed from V and 5 bases from J, the gap between germline ends came to 12 bases. The CDR3, as DNA: TGTGCCAGCAGTGTTAGCTGGATCAACAATGAGCAGTTCTTC. This codes for CASSVSWINNEQFF.

The J gene is TRBJ1-2, the V gene TRBV19, with D perhaps matching TRBD1 (6 bases). Germline V gene sequence: CDR1 LNHDA, CDR2 SQIVND (reference sequence). This CDR3 spans 14 amino acids. Deletions cut 7 bases from V and 4 bases from J, with 16 bases between. The CDR3 DNA reads as TGTGCCAGTACCCCAGCGATGGGGGCCTATGGCTACACCTTC. This translates into CASTPAMGAYGYTF.

The chain has TRBV28 and TRBJ2-5; weak D call: TRBD1 (6 bases). Trimming took 5 bases from V and 2 from J, leaving 12 bases between them. The CDR3 totals 14 residues. CDR1 MDHEN and CDR2 SYDVKM come from the germline V gene. The CDR3 DNA reads TGTGCCAGCAGTCTACTGGGACATCAAGAGACCCAGTACTTC. Its translation is CASSLLGHQETQYF. Full variable domain (remainder filled in from reference TRBV28 and TRBJ2-5): DVKVTQSSRYLVKRTGEKVFLECVQDMDHENMFWYRQDPGLGLRLIYFSYDVKMKEKGDIPEGYSVSREKKERFSLILESASTNQTSMYLCASSLLGHQETQYFGPGTRLLVL.

The chain couples TRBV28 to TRBJ2-3, with 7 bases identical to TRBD1. Germline CDR1 MDHEN, CDR2 SYDVKM. The CDR3 covers 15 residues. After removal of 4 bases from V and 0 bases from J, the junction contained 4 bases not matched to a gene. The CDR3 sequence is CASSSGQFSTDTQYF. CDR3 in DNA: TGTGCCAGCAGTTCGGGACAGTTTAGCACAGATACGCAGTATTTT.

The V call is TRBV28, the J call TRBJ1-5, with 8 positions matching TRBD1. The ends lost 1 base at V and 6 bases at J; junction bases unmatched: 5. This CDR3 region has 15 residues. The V gene's germline CDR1 is MDHEN and CDR2 SYDVKM. CDR3 sequence: CASSLSQGASQPQHF. CDR3 DNA sequence: TGTGCCAGCAGTTTATCCCAGGGGGCCAGTCAGCCCCAGCATTTT. The full variable domain, rest sourced from reference TRBV28 and TRBJ1-5, is DVKVTQSSRYLVKRTGEKVFLECVQDMDHENMFWYRQDPGLGLRLIYFSYDVKMKEKGDIPEGYSVSREKKERFSLILESASTNQTSMYLCASSLSQGASQPQHFGDGTRLSIL.

This chain uses TRBV6-5 with TRBJ1-1; 11 nucleotides match TRBD1. The CDR3 covers 15 residues. Germline V gene lookup returns CDR1 MNHEY and CDR2 SVGAGI. Trimming cost V 5 bases and J 4 bases; bases outside gene matches: 6. The CDR3 sequence: CASSRWTGGVTEAFF. As DNA, the CDR3 is TGTGCCAGCAGTCGTTGGACAGGGGGCGTCACTGAAGCTTTCTTT.

The chain links TRBV6-1 to TRBJ2-7; perhaps TRBD2 as D (6 bases). The V and J ends lost 3 bases and 13 bases respectively, with 22 bases between them. Germline values: CDR1 MNHNS, CDR2 SASEGT. The CDR3 covers 14 residues. DNA for the CDR3: TGTGCCAGCAGTGATTTGCCCTCTGGGAGGTCTTCATACTTC. This translates into CASSDLPSGRSSYF.

This rearrangement joins TRBV7-6 to TRBJ2-5; 14 positions match TRBD2. The V and J ends lost 4 bases and 9 bases, in that order; junction bases with no gene match: 7. The CDR3 extends over 15 amino acids. Germline V CDR1 and CDR2: SGHVS, FNYEAQ. The CDR3 spells CASSYGTSGGRAQYF. The CDR3 DNA sequence: TGTGCCAGCAGCTATGGGACTAGCGGGGGCCGGGCCCAGTACTTC. Full variable domain (remainder filled in from reference TRBV7-6 and TRBJ2-5): GAGVSQSPRYKVTKRGQDVALRCDPISGHVSLYWYRQALGQGPEFLTYFNYEAQQDKSGLPNDRFSAERPEGSISTLTIQRTEQRDSAMYRCASSYGTSGGRAQYFGPGTRLLVL.

The chain joins TRBV2 to TRBJ2-7; D might be TRBD2 (5 bases). The V and J ends lost 5 bases and 6 bases respectively, with 14 bases between them. The CDR3 covers 13 residues. CDR1 SNHLY and CDR2 FYNNEI come from the germline V gene. Here the CDR3 DNA reads TGTGCCAGCAGTCGTTACGGGGTTGGCGAGCAGTACTTC. This gives the protein CASSRYGVGEQYF.

V and J are TRBV5-1 and TRBJ2-5; 13 bases line up with TRBD2. This CDR3 contains 14 residues. CDR1 is SGHRS, CDR2 YFSETQ, per germline. Trimming at V came to 5 bases and at J to 3 bases, leaving 1 base not matched to a gene. The CDR3 region has the DNA TGCGCCAGCAGGGGGACTAGCGGGAAAGAGACCCAGTACTTC. Translating gives CASRGTSGKETQYF.

The CDR3 spells CASSPGTSGPYEQYF. The CDR3 bases are TGTGCCAGCAGCCCAGGGACTAGCGGACCCTACGAGCAGTACTTC. The chain is built from TRBV7-2 and TRBJ2-7; 11 nucleotides agree with TRBD2. This CDR3 comprises 15 residues. Germline V gives CDR1 SGHTA, CDR2 FQGNSA. V shed 5 bases, J shed 2 bases, and the junction held 5 bases outside the gene matches.

The chain employs TRBV5-6 and TRBJ1-3; 7 bases fit TRBD1. With V trimmed by 4 bases and J by 0 bases, 10 bases remained unmatched. The CDR3 totals 17 residues. The V gene's germline CDR1 is SGHDT and CDR2 YYEEEE. The CDR3 region has the DNA TGTGCCAGCAGCCCCAATACAGGGGCTCTCTCTGGAAACACCATATATTTT. It translates to CASSPNTGALSGNTIYF.